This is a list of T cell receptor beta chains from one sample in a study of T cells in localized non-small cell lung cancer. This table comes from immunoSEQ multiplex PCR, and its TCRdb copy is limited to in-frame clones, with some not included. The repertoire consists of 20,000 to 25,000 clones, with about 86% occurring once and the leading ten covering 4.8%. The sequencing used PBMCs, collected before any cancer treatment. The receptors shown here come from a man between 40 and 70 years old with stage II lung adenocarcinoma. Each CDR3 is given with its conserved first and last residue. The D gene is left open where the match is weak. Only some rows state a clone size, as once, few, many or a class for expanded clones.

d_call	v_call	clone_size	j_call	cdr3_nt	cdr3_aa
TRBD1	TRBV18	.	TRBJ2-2	TGTGCCAGCTCAGGACAGGGGGCGACCGGGGAGCTGTTTTTT	CASSGQGATGELFF
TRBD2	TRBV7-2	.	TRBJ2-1	TGTGCCAGCAGCTTAGGTACTAGCGGGAGTGGTGAGCAGTTCTTC	CASSLGTSGSGEQFF
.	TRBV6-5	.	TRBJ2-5	TGTGCCAGCAGTCCCTCCAAGTACCAAGAGACCCAGTACTTC	CASSPSKYQETQYF
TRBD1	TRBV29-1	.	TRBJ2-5	TGCAGCGTTGAGGGACAGGGTAGCGAGACCCAGTACTTC	CSVEGQGSETQYF
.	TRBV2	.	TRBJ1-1	TGTGCCAGCAGTGGACACTCAACGAGGACTGAAGCTTTCTTT	CASSGHSTRTEAFF
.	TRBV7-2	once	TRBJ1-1	TGTGCCAGCAGCTTAGTGATTGGGGACACTGAAGCTTTCTTT	CASSLVIGDTEAFF
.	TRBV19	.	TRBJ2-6	TGTGCCAGTAGTAGTTCCATGATGGCTGGGGCCAACGTCCTGACTTTC	CASSSSMMAGANVLTF
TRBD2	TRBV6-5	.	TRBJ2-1	TGTGCCAGCAGCTTCGGGACTAGCGGGGACAATGAGCAGTTCTTC	CASSFGTSGDNEQFF
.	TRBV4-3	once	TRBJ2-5	TGCGCCAGCAGCCAAGATTTACGCGGGAATATGGAGACCCAGTACTTC	CASSQDLRGNMETQYF
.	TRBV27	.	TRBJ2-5	TGTGCCAGCAGTTCTCCTTATCAAGAGACCCAGTACTTC	CASSSPYQETQYF
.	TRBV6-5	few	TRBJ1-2	TGTGCCAGCAGCCCCTTGAGGGGCCGGGGCTATGGCTACACCTTC	CASSPLRGRGYGYTF
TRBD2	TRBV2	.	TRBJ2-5	TGTGCCAGCAGTGTTGGACTAGCGGGGGTGGAGACCCAGTACTTC	CASSVGLAGVETQYF
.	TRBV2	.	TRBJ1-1	TGTGCCAGCACCTCGAGGGATAGGGCTTTCTTT	CASTSRDRAFF
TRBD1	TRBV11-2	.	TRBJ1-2	TGTGCCAGCAGCTTAGGACAGGGTAGCGGCTACACCTTC	CASSLGQGSGYTF
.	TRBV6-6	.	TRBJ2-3	TGTGCCAGCAGTTTGCTAGGGCTTTCCACAGATACGCAGTATTTT	CASSLLGLSTDTQYF
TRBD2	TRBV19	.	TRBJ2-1	TGTGCCAGTAGTATTAAGACTAGCGGGAGTAGCGGCAATGAGCAGTTCTTC	CASSIKTSGSSGNEQFF
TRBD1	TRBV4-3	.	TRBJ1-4	TGCGCCAGCAGCCATGGCGAAGGGGGCAGGGGTGAAAAACTGTTTTTT	CASSHGEGGRGEKLFF
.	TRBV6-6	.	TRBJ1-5	TGTGCCAGCAGTTACGGAGAAAGCAATCAGCCCCAGCATTTT	CASSYGESNQPQHF
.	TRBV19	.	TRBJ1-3	TGTGCCAGTAGTATTCATCCCCAAGACAAGCGATATTTT	CASSIHPQDKRYF
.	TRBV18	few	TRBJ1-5	TGTGCCAGCTCACCGATGGACGGCAATCAGCCCCAGCATTTT	CASSPMDGNQPQHF
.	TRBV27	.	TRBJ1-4	TGTGCCAGCAGTTTATCGACAGCTAAGAATGAAAAACTGTTTTTT	CASSLSTAKNEKLFF
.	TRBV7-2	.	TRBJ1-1	TGTGCCAGCAGCTTAGCGGCCCGGGGCACTGAAGCTTTCTTT	CASSLAARGTEAFF
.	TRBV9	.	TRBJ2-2	TGTGCCAGCAGCGTACGGGGGGCAGGGACCGGGGAGCTGTTTTTT	CASSVRGAGTGELFF
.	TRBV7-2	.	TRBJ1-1	TGTGCCAGCAGCTTAGGGGGTGTAAACACTGAAGCTTTCTTT	CASSLGGVNTEAFF
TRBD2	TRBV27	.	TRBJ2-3	TGTGCCAGCAGTATTAGGACTAGCGGGAGTGTGAGGACAGATACGCAGTATTTT	CASSIRTSGSVRTDTQYF
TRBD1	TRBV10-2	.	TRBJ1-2	TGCGCCAGCAGTAGGGACAGCGATAACTATGGCTACACCTTC	CASSRDSDNYGYTF
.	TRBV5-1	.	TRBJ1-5	TGCGCCAGCAGCTTGTCGGGTAATCAGCCCCAGCATTTT	CASSLSGNQPQHF
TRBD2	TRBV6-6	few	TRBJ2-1	TGTGCCAGCAGTTCCACTCCGGCGGGGGGGCGGGTTGAGCAGTTCTTC	CASSSTPAGGRVEQFF
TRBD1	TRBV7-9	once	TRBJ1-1	TGTGCCAGCAGCCAAACCCAAGGGGGCCACGGGAACACTGAAGCTTTCTTT	CASSQTQGGHGNTEAFF
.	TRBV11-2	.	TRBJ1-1	TGTGCCAGCAGCCACGAGATCACTGAAGCTTTCTTT	CASSHEITEAFF
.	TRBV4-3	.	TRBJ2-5	TGCGCCAGCAGCCAATTGGGTAAAGGAATGGAGACCCAGTACTTC	CASSQLGKGMETQYF
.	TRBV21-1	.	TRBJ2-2	TGTGCCAGCAGCAAAGCTTCAGGCAGAAACACCGGGGAGCTGTTTTTT	CASSKASGRNTGELFF
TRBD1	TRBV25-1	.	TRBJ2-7	TGTGCCAGCAGTGATAGGGGGCTCCGCTCCTACGAGCAGTACTTC	CASSDRGLRSYEQYF
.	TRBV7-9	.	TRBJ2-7	TGTGCCAGCAGCTCTAGGGGACATAACTACTTC	CASSSRGHNYF
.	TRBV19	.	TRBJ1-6	TGTGCCAGTAACTCTCAGAGCCGGGGGTATTCACCCCTCCACTTT	CASNSQSRGYSPLHF
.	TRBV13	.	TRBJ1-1	TGTGCCAGCAGCTTTAAGTCAGGGTGGAGGAACACTGAAGCTTTCTTT	CASSFKSGWRNTEAFF
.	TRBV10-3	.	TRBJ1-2	TGTGCCATCAGTGTCCAGGGCATTGGCTACACCTTC	CAISVQGIGYTF
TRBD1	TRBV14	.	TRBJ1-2	TGTGCCAGCAGCAGGGACAGTAACTATGGCTACACCTTC	CASSRDSNYGYTF
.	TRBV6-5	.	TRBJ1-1	TGTGCCAGCAGTCCGGCAGGTCGGACTGAAGCTTTCTTT	CASSPAGRTEAFF
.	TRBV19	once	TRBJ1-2	TGTGCCAGCAAAAGGGGAGAGCAGTCTGTGGGCTTCTATGGCTACACCTTC	CASKRGEQSVGFYGYTF
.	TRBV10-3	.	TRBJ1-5	TGTGCCTCCCAGGACTATGGACGGGACAATCAGCCCCAGCATTTT	CASQDYGRDNQPQHF
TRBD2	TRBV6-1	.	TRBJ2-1	TGTGCCAGCAGTGAATCAGTCCCTAGCGGTTCCTACAATGAGCAGTTCTTC	CASSESVPSGSYNEQFF
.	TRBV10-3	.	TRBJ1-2	TGTGCCATCAGTGACGAGGCGGGGGGCTACACCTTC	CAISDEAGGYTF
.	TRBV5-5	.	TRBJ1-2	TGTGCCAGCAGCCGTGAAACAGCTAACTATGGCTACACCTTC	CASSRETANYGYTF
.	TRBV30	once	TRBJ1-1	TGTGCCTGGAGTGTACTGGATACTGAAGCTTTCTTT	CAWSVLDTEAFF
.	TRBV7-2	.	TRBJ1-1	TGTGCCAGCTGGGAACCGGGACGGATGAACACTGAAGCTTTCTTT	CASWEPGRMNTEAFF
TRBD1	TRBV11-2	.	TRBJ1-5	TGTGCCAGCAGCCCCACACAGGGGAAGGGCAATCAGCCCCAGCATTTT	CASSPTQGKGNQPQHF
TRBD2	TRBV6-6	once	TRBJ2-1	TGTGCCAGCAGTTACCTAGCGGGGGGAGGTAATGAGCAGTTCTTC	CASSYLAGGGNEQFF
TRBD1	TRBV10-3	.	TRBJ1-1	TGTGCCATCAGTGCCTCGGGACAGACGAACACTGAAGCTTTCTTT	CAISASGQTNTEAFF
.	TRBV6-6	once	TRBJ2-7	TGTGCCAGCAGTTGGAGGGGTGGAAGGGAACAGTACTTC	CASSWRGGREQYF
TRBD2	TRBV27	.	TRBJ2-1	TGTGCCAGCACCTTTATGGTTCGGGAGGGCCCCAATGAGCAGTTCTTC	CASTFMVREGPNEQFF
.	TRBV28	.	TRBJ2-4	TGTGCCAGCAGTTTCGGCGGGCTAGAAAACATTCAGTACTTC	CASSFGGLENIQYF
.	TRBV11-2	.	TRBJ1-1	TGTGCCAGCAGCTACGAGGGTCTTACTGAAGCTTTCTTT	CASSYEGLTEAFF